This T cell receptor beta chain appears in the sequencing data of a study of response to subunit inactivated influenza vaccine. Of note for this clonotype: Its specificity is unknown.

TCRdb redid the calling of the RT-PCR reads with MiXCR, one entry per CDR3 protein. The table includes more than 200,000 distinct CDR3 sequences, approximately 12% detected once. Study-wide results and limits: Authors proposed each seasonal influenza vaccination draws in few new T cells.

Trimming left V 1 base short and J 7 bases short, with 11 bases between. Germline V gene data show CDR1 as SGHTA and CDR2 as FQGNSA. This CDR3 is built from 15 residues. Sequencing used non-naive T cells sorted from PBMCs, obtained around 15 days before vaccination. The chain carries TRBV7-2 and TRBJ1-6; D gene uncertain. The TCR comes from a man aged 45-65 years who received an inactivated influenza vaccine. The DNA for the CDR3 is TGTGCCAGCAGCTTAGGCGGGAGAGGGAATTCACCCCTCCACTTT. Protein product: CASSLGGRGNSPLHF. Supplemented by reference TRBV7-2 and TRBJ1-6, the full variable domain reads GAGVSQSPSNKVTEKGKDVELRCDPISGHTALYWYRQSLGQGLEFLIYFQGNSAPDKSGLPSDRFSAERTGGSVSTLTIQRTQQEDSAVYLCASSLGGRGNSPLHFGNGTRLTVT.